This TCR beta chain was recorded in a study of T cell responses to AZD1222 COVID-19 vaccine. Points from the study as a whole: Recipients of two AZD1222 doses showed rising Spike-specific TCR breadth and depth. Scientists sampled the repertoires only once the peak T cell response had passed. Regions left unmutated in variants are reportedly the target of nearly half of spike-specific TCRs.

Libraries were prepared by immunoSEQ multiplex PCR; TCRdb keeps only in-frame clonotypes and omits some of them. Of about 130,000 clones detected, about 93% appear once; the ten largest clones hold approximately 5.4%. With V trimmed by 7 bases and J by 4 bases, 4 bases remained unmatched. This CDR3 has 13 amino acids. In its sample, this clone was seen once. The antigen remains undetermined. This clonotype was obtained from an adult in good health. J is TRBJ1-5 and V is TRBV12-3 or TRBV12-4; the match to TRBD1 covers 7 bases. The sample consisted of peripheral blood, taken on day 0 of AZD1222 vaccination. CDR3 nucleotide sequence: TGTGCCAGCACCACAGGGGCGAATCAGCCCCAGCATTTT. Translation gives CASTTGANQPQHF.